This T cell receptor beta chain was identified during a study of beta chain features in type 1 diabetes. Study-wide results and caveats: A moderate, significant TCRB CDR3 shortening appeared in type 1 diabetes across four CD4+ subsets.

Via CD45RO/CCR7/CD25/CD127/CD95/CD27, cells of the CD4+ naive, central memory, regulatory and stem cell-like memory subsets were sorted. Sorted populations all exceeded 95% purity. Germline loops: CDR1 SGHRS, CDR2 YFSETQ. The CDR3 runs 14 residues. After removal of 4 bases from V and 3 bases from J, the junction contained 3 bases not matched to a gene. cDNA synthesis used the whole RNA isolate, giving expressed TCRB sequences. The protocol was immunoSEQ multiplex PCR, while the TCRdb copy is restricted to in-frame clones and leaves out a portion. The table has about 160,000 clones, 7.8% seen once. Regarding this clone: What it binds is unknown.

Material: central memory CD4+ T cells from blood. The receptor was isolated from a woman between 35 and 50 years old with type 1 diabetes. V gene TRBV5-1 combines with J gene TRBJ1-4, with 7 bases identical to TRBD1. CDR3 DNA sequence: TGCGCCAGCAGCAGGGACAGCCCTAATGAAAAACTGTTTTTT. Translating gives CASSRDSPNEKLFF.